The clone carrying this T cell receptor beta chain turned up a few times. Its antigen remains unknown. This entry belongs to a study of blood T cells in healthy people across ages. Individuals who donated were healthy Caucasians from Russia aged roughly 6 to 100. PCR was performed a second time for roughly 7 to 12 cycles using a sample-barcoded 5' primer and a J-beta primer mix. TCRdb itself ran the 5' RACE reads through MiXCR, one entry per CDR3 protein. The repertoire holds under 2 million distinct CDR3 sequences, about 35% seen once, with about 11% in the top ten. Findings and caveats of the study: No conclusive comparison of naive versus antigen-experienced cells was possible with unsorted PBMCs. Any changes in expanded clonotypes were possibly confounded, as donor CMV status remained unknown. Donors of long life had a larger count of naive CD4+ cells and greater diversity than aged donors.

The TCR comes from a woman aged 30 to 39 in good health. Sequencing used blood.

The CDR3 nucleotides are TGTGCCAGCAGAGTTCAGCCGGACAGGGGAGTCGAGCAGTACTTC. Encoded protein: CASRVQPDRGVEQYF. This chain uses TRBV27 with TRBJ2-7, with 9 bases lining up with TRBD1. Germline CDR1 MNHEY, CDR2 SMNVEV (reference sequence). This CDR3 comprises 15 residues. The V segment lost 6 bases and the J segment 6 bases; nucleotides outside the gene matches: 12.